What follows are 12 T cell receptor beta chains derived from one specimen sequenced in a study of T cell repertoires in cytomegalovirus infection (dated 2019 in TCRdb). Sequencing relied on an Illumina HiSeq 1500. The raw public reads went through TCRdb reprocessing: fastp at Q25, MiXCR clone calling, in-frame beta chains kept. For every CDR3 protein sequence, its rows merge into one entry that carries the most common genes and DNA. The sample includes more than 300,000 distinct CDR3 sequences, with about 32% observed a single time. The ten largest clones add up to 13% of the sample. The treatment or condition label for this specimen denotes: in vitro stimulation with specific CMV peptide epitopes to enrich CMV-specific T cells. These TCRs are of unknown antigen specificity. Sequenced here: cultured PBMCs, sampled from culture after CMV antigen stimulation. These receptors originate from a human donor in good health (CMV status not recorded). Some clones in this sample may be carry-over from other donors' samples.

The J gene is TRBJ2-1, the V gene TRBV4-1; TRBD2 aligns across 9 bases. The CDR3 has 18 amino acids. V trimming: 3 bases; J trimming: 5 bases; junction bases outside the gene matches: 14. Germline CDR1 and CDR2: MGHRA and YSYEKL. The CDR3 nucleotides read TGCGCCAGCAGCCAGCTTATACCGGGACTAGCATTGGACAATGAGCAGTTCTTC. Its protein is CASSQLIPGLALDNEQFF.

The genes are TRBV19 and TRBJ1-5; D remains ambiguous. CDR3 length: 16 amino acids. Germline V gene sequence: CDR1 LNHDA, CDR2 SQIVND (reference sequence). Trimming shortened V by 5 bases and J by 4 bases, and 18 bases separated the two germline ends. CDR3 DNA sequence: TGTGCCAGTAGTTCAGAGGCACCACAGAGGAATCAGCCCCAGCATTTT. It is translated as CASSSEAPQRNQPQHF. The full variable domain, with the rest looked up from reference TRBV19 and TRBJ1-5, is DGGITQSPKYLFRKEGQNVTLSCEQNLNHDAMYWYRQDPGQGLRLIYYSQIVNDFQKGDIAEGYSVSREKKESFPLTVTSAQKNPTAFYLCASSSEAPQRNQPQHFGDGTRLSIL.

At least ten counts were recorded for this clonotype. This chain connects TRBV10-3 to TRBJ2-1; 9 bases fit TRBD1. The CDR3 spans 14 residues. Germline CDR1 and CDR2: ENHRY and SYGVKD. V gave up 8 bases and J gave up 7 bases; unmatched junction bases: 9. CDR3 residues: CAIGGTGIRNEQFF. DNA for the CDR3: TGTGCCATCGGGGGGACAGGGATTAGGAATGAGCAGTTCTTC.

In this sample, this clonotype turned up many times. V and J are TRBV7-2 and TRBJ1-1; D is uncertain. Germline V lookup: CDR1 SGHTA, CDR2 FQGNSA. The V end was cut by 1 base, the J end by 4 bases, with 10 bases between. This CDR3 comprises 14 residues. CDR3 coding DNA: TGTGCCAGCAGCTTAGTCGGGGTGGTCACTGAAGCTTTCTTT. Its protein is CASSLVGVVTEAFF.

The V gene is TRBV7-2, the J gene TRBJ2-1; perhaps TRBD2 as D (5 bases). Per germline, CDR1 SGHTA and CDR2 FQGNSA. Trimming stripped 5 bases from V and 2 bases from J, with 16 bases between. This CDR3 spans 16 amino acids. In DNA form, the CDR3 reads TGTGCCAGCAGCCCCCGGCTTGGTAGCGCCTACAATGAGCAGTTCTTC. This gives the protein CASSPRLGSAYNEQFF.

The chain is built from TRBV5-4 and TRBJ2-1, with D tentatively TRBD2 (5 bases). The CDR3 spans 17 residues. Trimming shortened V by 2 bases and J by 4 bases, and 19 bases separated the two germline ends. Germline CDR1 is SGHNT and CDR2 is YYREEE (reference sequence). CDR3 protein: CASSFGFGAVLYNEQFF. Here the CDR3 DNA reads TGTGCCAGCAGCTTTGGGTTCGGAGCGGTCCTATACAATGAGCAGTTCTTC.

The V call is TRBV6-6, the J call TRBJ2-3; D is undetermined. CDR3 length: 15 residues. CDR1 MNHNY and CDR2 SVGAGI come from the germline V gene (reference sequence). The V gene lost 0 bases and the J gene lost 6 bases, with 13 bases spanning the gap. The CDR3 sequence is CASSYSPGQEDTQYF. In nucleotides, the CDR3 is TGTGCCAGCAGTTACTCGCCTGGCCAGGAGGATACGCAGTATTTT.

The chain couples TRBV7-3 to TRBJ2-3, with D uncertain. Trimming stripped 2 bases from V and 2 bases from J, with 5 bases between. This CDR3 spans 13 amino acids. CDR1 and CDR2 from the germline V gene are SGHTA and FQGTGA. Here the CDR3 DNA reads TGTGCCAGCAGCTTACCTAACACAGATACGCAGTATTTT. Its protein product is CASSLPNTDTQYF.

This clonotype appeared a few times. The chain joins TRBV7-2 to TRBJ2-1; weak D call: TRBD2 (5 bases). CDR1 is SGHTA and CDR2 is FQGNSA in the germline V gene. The CDR3 runs to 14 residues. V lost 2 bases and J lost 6, with 11 bases in between. The CDR3 here is CASSLSRGLNEQFF. The CDR3 region has the DNA TGTGCCAGCAGCTTATCTCGAGGGCTCAATGAGCAGTTCTTC. The whole variable domain, filled in from reference TRBV7-2 and TRBJ2-1, reads GAGVSQSPSNKVTEKGKDVELRCDPISGHTALYWYRQSLGQGLEFLIYFQGNSAPDKSGLPSDRFSAERTGGSVSTLTIQRTQQEDSAVYLCASSLSRGLNEQFFGPGTRLTVL.

The V call is TRBV12-5, the J call TRBJ2-2; 8 nucleotides line up with TRBD2. The ends lost 2 bases at V and 2 bases at J; junction bases unmatched: 4. CDR1 and CDR2 (germline): LGHNT, FRNRAP. CDR3 length: 16 residues. The CDR3 region has the DNA TGTGCTAGTGGTTTGAGTCTAGCGGGCAACACCGGGGAGCTGTTTTTT. Protein sequence: CASGLSLAGNTGELFF.

This clonotype came up a few times. The CDR3 sequence is CAISDGGATYEQYF. Here the CDR3 DNA reads TGTGCCATCAGTGACGGCGGAGCCACCTACGAGCAGTACTTC. The chain uses TRBV10-3 and TRBJ2-7, with D unclear. The ends were cut back, 3 bases at V and 2 bases at J, with 11 bases in the middle. Germline V gives CDR1 ENHRY, CDR2 SYGVKD. This CDR3 spans 14 amino acids.

The chain couples TRBV5-5 to TRBJ2-5; D is possibly TRBD2 (6 bases). The CDR3 is 14 residues long. The germline V and J ends were trimmed by 4 bases and 2 bases, with 12 bases remaining between them. CDR1 is SGHKS, CDR2 YYEKEE, per germline (reference sequence). CDR3 amino acids: CASSGGTYQETQYF. DNA of the CDR3: TGTGCCAGCAGCGGGGGGACGTATCAAGAGACCCAGTACTTC.